This T cell receptor (beta chain) was sequenced during a study of regulatory T cells in long-lasting Graves disease (dated by TCRdb to the early 2020s). Concerning the study at large: Antithyroid drugs had been taken for less than 3 months by newly diagnosed Graves' disease patients. TCR sequencing covered some 13 persistent and 20 newly diagnosed Graves' disease patients, about 35 samples in total. Patients with persistent Graves' disease were compared with patients with newly diagnosed Graves' disease using TCR sequencing and RNA sequencing of peripheral blood. The study took place in China and was registered as a clinical trial.

Library method: multiplex PCR. The sequencer listed for this sample is Illumina HiSeq 4000. TCR beta libraries were built with iRepertoire HTBI primers and Arm-PCR amplification of CDR3 regions. Before sequencing, the PCR products underwent gel purification. As for the authors' bioinformatics: Gene usage analysis of CDR3 amino acid clonotypes relied on the roughly 60 TRBV and 12 to 15 TRBJ segments identified across samples. COPE and FqMerger were used to merge filtered high-quality paired reads into contigs. BLAST was used to align contigs to IMGT TRBV, TRBD and TRBJ reference genes, and CDR3 was defined according to IMGT. Highly expanded clones were defined as clonotypes with a frequency above 0.1%. Shannon entropy was used to measure repertoire diversity, and the Gini coefficient was used to measure V-J evenness. A clonotype found in more than one individual was treated as public. TCRdb took the public reads, trimmed them with fastp at Q25, ran MiXCR for clone calling and kept in-frame beta chains. Duplicate CDR3 protein sequences are folded into a single record with the most common DNA and genes. TCRdb, rather than the study authors, made the V and J calls. A total of 400,000 to 500,000 distinct CDR3 sequences appear in this sample, about a sixth of them only once. The top ten clones comprise about 23% of the sample.

From cysteine to phenylalanine, the CDR3 is 13 amino acids long. Only the CDR3 part of the read is kept: 39 bases, read in frame from the first base. From a lookup of the germline V gene (reference sequence), CDR1 and CDR2 are DFQATT and SNEGSKA. At the junction V is shortened by 2 bases and J by 3 bases, with 11 bases in between. This clonotype was recorded many times. Its antigen has not been determined. It has no much larger one-base neighbor in the sample; base qualities were not kept. The time point label, read with the paper, signifies: newly diagnosed GD, antithyroid drugs for less than 3 months. RNA was extracted from PBMCs in TRIzol for both TCR sequencing and RNA sequencing. Graves' disease was diagnosed according to American Thyroid Association guidelines. Recruitment of patients was carried out at an endocrinology department in Xi'an, China. Each patient gave 9 to 10 milliliters of peripheral blood, collected in an EDTA anticoagulant tube. Ficoll Paque Plus density gradient separation was used to isolate PBMCs, and no further T cell sorting was performed. An Agilent 2100 Bioanalyzer and agarose gel were used to assess RNA quality, and a NanoDrop 2000 was used to measure RNA concentration.

Results the study describes overall, beyond this receptor: Sequencing and analysis were restricted to the TCR beta chain. Patients with persistent disease shared more public clonotypes (about 3,000) than newly diagnosed patients did (approximately 990). Compared with newly diagnosed patients, persistent Graves' disease patients had lower TCR Shannon entropy and fewer highly expanded clones, which suggests clonal expansion. Persistent disease showed preferential use of TRBV28, TRBJ1-2 and TRBJ2-5, whereas newly diagnosed disease favored TRBV20-1 and TRBJ2-1. Because the primary lesion, thyroid tissue, could not be accessed, the study looked at peripheral blood alone. The authors noted that the small sample size was a limitation that may lower accuracy.

These same data were also listed under a study on T cells in Graves' hyperthyroidism and ophthalmopathy. As that second study puts it: Stable Graves' hyperthyroidism was defined as no progression to ophthalmopathy during 18 months of follow-up. Hyperthyroidism patients were newly diagnosed, had a disease duration of under 2 months, and were aged 18 to 65 years. Any patient with an uncontrolled infection, another autoimmune disease, pregnancy or lactation was excluded. Clinical symptoms, serum thyroxine and TRAb, thyroid ultrasound, and orbital computed tomography formed the basis for the diagnoses. The TCR CDR3 was subjected to a first round of RT-PCR using the HTBI primer set and the Qiagen OneStep RT-PCR kit. Most expanded thyroid clonotypes (frequency above 0.001) were also detected in blood, a finding suggesting that blood repertoires may reflect thyroid immune responses. In cross-validation, a model built on a 13 V-J signature told ophthalmopathy apart from stable hyperthyroidism with 85% to 90% sensitivity and roughly 81% specificity, and in testing the same model reached 80%/75%. In validation, progression to ophthalmopathy was predicted by the model with more than 65% sensitivity and roughly 72% specificity, a median of about 6 months before onset. A discovery cohort of about 95 patients, approximately 44 with Graves' ophthalmopathy and 57 with stable Graves' hyperthyroidism, was used to find distinguishing TCR V-J signatures. Whether ophthalmopathy could be predicted prospectively was tested in an independent validation cohort made up of 18 to 20 hyperthyroidism patients plus 17 patients who later progressed to ophthalmopathy. The roughly 94 discovery patients were randomly divided into training and test sets at a 7:3 ratio. The study also compared thyroid tissue and blood T-cell repertoires from more than 5 Graves' hyperthyroidism patients. Following sampling, methimazole starting at 30 mg daily was given to hyperthyroidism patients, and high-dose intravenous methylprednisolone was given to ophthalmopathy patients. A second multiplex PCR round built the libraries, followed by size selection and purification. Paired-end sequencing of the libraries was performed with 100 bp reads on an Illumina HiSeq2000. SOAPnuke was used to process the raw data, with reads discarded if the reads contained adapters or uncalled bases, had a mean Phred below 15, or lacked an exact constant-primer or identifier match. High-quality paired reads were merged with COPE v1.2.5, and unique nucleotide sequences were defined as clonotypes. MiTCR v1.1 was used to align clonotypes to the IMGT TRBV, TRBD and TRBJ reference segments. Only V-J combinations with frequency above 0.0001, covering about 99% of repertoires, were analysed. A TCS score was defined as the ratio between F50 (clonal expansion) and ExV (chaos), using BLOSUM62-based TCRdist between CDR3 peptides within each V-J. Welch's t-statistics and random forest reduced around 550 V-J features to around 14, which were used in a naive Bayes classifier (R e1071). Sample size was not statistically predetermined, and blinding of investigators to group allocation was not performed. The paper reports TCR Vbeta CDR3 sequencing of fewer than 150 peripheral blood samples: around 45 ophthalmopathy, roughly 74 hyperthyroidism and around 17 progressor patients.

This specimen consisted of peripheral blood mononuclear cells (PBMCs), obtained at new diagnosis, from a patient treated with antithyroid drugs. The receptor chain draws on TRBV20-1 and TRBJ2-7; a tentative D match to TRBD1 spans 6 bases. The TCR was taken from a woman aged 18 to 35 with Graves disease. Donor details come from another sample of the same person, matched by shared clones. In nucleotide form, the sequence is TGCAGTGCTAGAATAGGGGGATACTACGAGCAGTACTTC. It is translated as CSARIGGYYEQYF.